The source of this T cell receptor (beta chain) is a study of radiotherapy plus CTLA-4 blockade in lung cancer. Study at large: Objective responses were recorded in around 18% of patients, with disease control recorded in about 30%.

Clones were read by immunoSEQ multiplex PCR, and TCRdb kept only the in-frame ones, dropping some. The sample consists of more than 90,000 clones, 85% to 90% of them appearing once. The germline gives CDR1 LNHDA, CDR2 SQIVND (reference sequence). The CDR3 length is 12 residues. V was shortened by 8 bases and J by 4 bases, with 12 bases between the two germline ends. Focal radiation with ipilimumab CTLA-4 blockade was given to patients with chemo-refractory metastatic non-small-cell lung cancer. On this clone: No antigen is known for it.

Study results and limitations: The best predictor of response was reported to be early blood T cell clone dynamics, with interferon-beta.

The receptor was isolated from a human donor with non-small cell lung cancer that progressed on radiotherapy plus ipilimumab. The V gene is TRBV19, the J gene TRBJ2-7; D remains unclear. The source was peripheral blood, collected from a patient treated with radiotherapy plus ipilimumab. CDR3 protein: CASGYPGYEQYF. The CDR3, as DNA: TGTGCCAGTGGCTACCCCGGGTACGAGCAGTACTTC.